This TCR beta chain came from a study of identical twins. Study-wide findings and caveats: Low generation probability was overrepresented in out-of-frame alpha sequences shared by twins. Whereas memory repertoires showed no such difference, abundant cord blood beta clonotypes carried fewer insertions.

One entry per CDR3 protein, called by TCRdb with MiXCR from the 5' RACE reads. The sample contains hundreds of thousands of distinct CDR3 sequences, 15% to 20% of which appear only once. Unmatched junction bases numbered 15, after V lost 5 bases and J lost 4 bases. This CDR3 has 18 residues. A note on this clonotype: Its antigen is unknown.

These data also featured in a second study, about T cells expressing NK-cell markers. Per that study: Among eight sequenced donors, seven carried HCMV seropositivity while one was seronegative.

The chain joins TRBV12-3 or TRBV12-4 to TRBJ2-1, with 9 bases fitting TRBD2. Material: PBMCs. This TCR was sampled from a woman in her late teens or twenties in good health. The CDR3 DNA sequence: TGTGCCAGCAGTACCAAGCGGGAGGTATGGGATCTGTACAATGAGCAGTTCTTC. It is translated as CASSTKREVWDLYNEQFF.